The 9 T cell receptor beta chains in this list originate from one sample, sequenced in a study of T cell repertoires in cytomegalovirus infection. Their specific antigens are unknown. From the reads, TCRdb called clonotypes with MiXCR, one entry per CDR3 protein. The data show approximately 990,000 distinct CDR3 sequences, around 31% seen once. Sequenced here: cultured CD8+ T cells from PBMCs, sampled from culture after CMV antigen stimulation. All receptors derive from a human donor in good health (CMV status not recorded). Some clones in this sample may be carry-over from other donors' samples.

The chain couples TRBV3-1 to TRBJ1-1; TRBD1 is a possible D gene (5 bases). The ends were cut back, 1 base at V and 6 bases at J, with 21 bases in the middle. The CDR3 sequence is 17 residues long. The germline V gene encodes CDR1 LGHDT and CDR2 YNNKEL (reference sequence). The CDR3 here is CASSQVGVWGGIPEAFF. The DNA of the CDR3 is TGTGCCAGCAGCCAAGTCGGAGTGTGGGGCGGGATCCCTGAAGCTTTCTTT.

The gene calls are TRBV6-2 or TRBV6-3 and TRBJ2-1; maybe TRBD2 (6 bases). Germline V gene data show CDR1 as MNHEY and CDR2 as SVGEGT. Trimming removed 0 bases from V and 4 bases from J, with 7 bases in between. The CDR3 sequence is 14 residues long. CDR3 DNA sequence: TGTGCCAGCAGTTACTCCCGGGGGTACAATGAGCAGTTCTTC. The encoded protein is CASSYSRGYNEQFF.

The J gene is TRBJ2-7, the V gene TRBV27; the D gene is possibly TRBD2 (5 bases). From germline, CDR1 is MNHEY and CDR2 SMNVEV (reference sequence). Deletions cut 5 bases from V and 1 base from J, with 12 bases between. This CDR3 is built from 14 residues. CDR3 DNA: TGTGCCAGCAGTCCGGGATTGCCTTCCTACGAGCAGTACGTC. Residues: CASSPGLPSYEQYV.

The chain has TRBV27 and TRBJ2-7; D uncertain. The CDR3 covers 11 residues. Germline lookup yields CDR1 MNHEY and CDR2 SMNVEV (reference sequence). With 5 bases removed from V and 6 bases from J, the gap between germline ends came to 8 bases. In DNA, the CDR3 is TGTGCCAGCAGTGCTGGGTTCGAGCAGTACGTC. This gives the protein CASSAGFEQYV.

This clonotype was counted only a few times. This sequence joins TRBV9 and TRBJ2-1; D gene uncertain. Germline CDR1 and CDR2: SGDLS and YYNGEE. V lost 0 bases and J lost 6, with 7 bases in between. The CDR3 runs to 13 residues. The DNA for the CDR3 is TGTGCCAGCAGCGTAGGGCAGACCAATGAGCAGTTCTTC. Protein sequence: CASSVGQTNEQFF.

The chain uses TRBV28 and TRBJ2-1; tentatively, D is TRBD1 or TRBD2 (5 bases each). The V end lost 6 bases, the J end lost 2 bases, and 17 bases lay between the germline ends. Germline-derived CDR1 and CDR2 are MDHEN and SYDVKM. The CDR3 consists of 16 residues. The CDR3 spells CASSRRGASAYNEQFF. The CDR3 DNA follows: TGTGCCAGCAGCCGTCGGGGCGCGTCCGCCTACAATGAGCAGTTCTTC.

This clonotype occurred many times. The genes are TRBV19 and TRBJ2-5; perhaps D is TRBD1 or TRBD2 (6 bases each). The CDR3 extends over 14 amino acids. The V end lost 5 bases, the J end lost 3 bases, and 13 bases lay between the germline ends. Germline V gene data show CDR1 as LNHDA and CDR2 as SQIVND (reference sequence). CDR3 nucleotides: TGTGCCAGTAGTTCCGGGGGCGGAGAAGAGACCCAGTACTTC. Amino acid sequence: CASSSGGGEETQYF.

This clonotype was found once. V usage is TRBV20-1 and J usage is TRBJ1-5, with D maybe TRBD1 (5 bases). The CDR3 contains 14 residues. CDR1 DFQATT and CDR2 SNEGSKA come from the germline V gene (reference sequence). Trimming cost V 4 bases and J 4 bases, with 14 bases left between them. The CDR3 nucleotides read TGCAGTGCTAAGGGGCAGGGCTTTAATCAGCCCCAGCATTTT. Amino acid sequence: CSAKGQGFNQPQHF.

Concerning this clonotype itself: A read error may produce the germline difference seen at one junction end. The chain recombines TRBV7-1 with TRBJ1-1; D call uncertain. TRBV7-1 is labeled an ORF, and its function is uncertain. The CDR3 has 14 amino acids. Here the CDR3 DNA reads TGTGTCAGCAGCTACCCCGGAACGGGCGCTGAAGCTTTCTTT. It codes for CVSSYPGTGAEAFF.